Listed below are T cell receptor beta chains from one sample, sequenced in a study of OX40 agonist ivuxolimab in advanced cancers. Repertoires were generated with immunoSEQ multiplex PCR, while TCRdb's copy carries only in-frame clones and drops some. Seen here are some 37,000 clones, around nine tenths observed once, and the top ten hold around 13%. Source: CD4+ or CD8+ T cells sorted from blood, taken in a trial of the OX40 agonist ivuxolimab. These receptors all come from an adult with an advanced solid tumor such as melanoma, head and neck, liver or kidney cancer. CDR3s include the opening cysteine and the closing phenylalanine or tryptophan. D genes are given only for firm matches. Clone size is not always given. Where it is, it says once, few, many or a class for expanded clones.

TRBV9	TRBD2	TRBJ2-1	.	CASSVWASGYNEQFF	TGTGCCAGCAGCGTATGGGCTAGCGGATACAATGAGCAGTTCTTC
TRBV13	.	TRBJ2-3	.	CASSVGQTDTQYF	TGTGCCAGCAGCGTCGGACAGACAGATACGCAGTATTTT
TRBV5-6	TRBD1	TRBJ1-5	.	CASSLGQGGLQPQHF	TGTGCCAGCAGCTTGGGACAGGGGGGGTTGCAGCCCCAGCATTTT
TRBV2	TRBD1	TRBJ2-7	.	CASILDRGGYEQYF	TGTGCCAGCATCCTGGACAGGGGGGGGTACGAGCAGTACTTC
TRBV5-6	.	TRBJ2-7	.	CASSLVASHYEQYF	TGTGCCAGCAGCTTGGTGGCTAGCCACTACGAGCAGTACTTT
TRBV6-1	.	TRBJ2-3	.	CASTLTSFADTQYF	TGTGCCAGCACCCTGACTAGTTTCGCAGATACGCAGTATTTT
TRBV19	.	TRBJ2-2	.	CASSISGLNTGELFF	TGTGCCAGTAGTATATCAGGGCTTAACACCGGGGAGCTGTTTTTT
TRBV9	TRBD2	TRBJ2-1	.	CASSESPWLAGSYNEQFF	TGTGCCAGCAGCGAGTCCCCCTGGTTAGCGGGAAGCTACAATGAGCAGTTCTTC
TRBV4-1	.	TRBJ1-6	.	CASSQEAGTLSNSPLHF	TGCGCCAGCAGCCAAGAGGCAGGGACCTTGTCTAATTCACCCCTCCACTTT
TRBV9	TRBD2	TRBJ2-1	.	CASSGTSGSRGDNEQFF	TGTGCCAGCTCAGGGACTAGCGGGTCGAGGGGAGACAATGAGCAGTTCTTC
TRBV7-2	TRBD2	TRBJ2-2	.	CASSLSFLAGVPPGELFF	TGTGCCAGCAGCTTATCCTTCCTAGCGGGTGTTCCCCCCGGGGAGCTGTTTTTT
TRBV9	.	TRBJ1-1	.	CASSPPRGTEAFF	TGTGCCAGCAGCCCTCCGAGAGGGACTGAAGCTTTCTTT
TRBV4-1	.	TRBJ1-1	.	CASSQGLVGASEAFF	TGCGCCAGCAGCCAAGGTTTAGTCGGAGCTTCTGAAGCTTTCTTT
TRBV27	.	TRBJ2-1	.	CAGSLSPNEQFF	TGTGCCGGCAGTTTATCGCCCAATGAGCAGTTCTTC
TRBV21-1	.	TRBJ1-2	once	CARNRAQISFLGYTF	TGTGCCCGCAACCGGGCCCAAATAAGCTTCCTGGGCTACACCTTC
TRBV11-2	.	TRBJ2-6	.	CASSLEVGANVLTF	TGTGCCAGCAGCTTAGAGGTCGGGGCCAACGTCCTGACTTTC
TRBV27	TRBD1	TRBJ1-2	.	CASSLLPGGDGYTF	TGTGCCAGCAGTTTATTACCAGGGGGCGATGGCTACACCTTC
TRBV6-6	TRBD1	TRBJ2-7	.	CASKRTGVEQYF	TGTGCCAGCAAGCGAACAGGGGTCGAGCAGTACTTC
TRBV7-8	.	TRBJ2-7	.	CASSLATVEQYF	TGTGCCAGCAGCTTAGCTACAGTCGAGCAGTACTTC
TRBV7-3	TRBD1	TRBJ2-2	.	CASSPTGGGELFF	TGTGCCAGCAGCCCCACAGGGGGCGGGGAGCTGTTTTTT
TRBV4-2	.	TRBJ1-5	.	CASSQPGSGQPQHF	TGTGCCAGCAGCCAACCAGGGAGCGGTCAGCCCCAGCATTTT
TRBV6-5	.	TRBJ1-2	.	CASSYGGNYGYTF	TGTGCCAGCAGTTACGGGGGGAACTATGGCTACACCTTC
TRBV14	.	TRBJ2-2	few	CASSHGEDGPLSPGELFF	TGTGCCAGCAGCCATGGCGAGGACGGACCCCTGTCCCCCGGGGAGCTGTTTTTT
TRBV2	TRBD1	TRBJ2-7	.	CASSSDRVLYEQYF	TGTGCCAGCAGTTCGGACAGGGTGTTGTACGAGCAGTACTTC
TRBV7-6	.	TRBJ2-7	.	CASSFRGADYEQYF	TGTGCCAGCAGCTTTAGGGGGGCTGACTACGAGCAGTACTTC
TRBV15	.	TRBJ2-5	.	CATSRVGWETQYF	TGTGCCACCAGCAGAGTGGGATGGGAGACCCAGTACTTC
TRBV7-3	.	TRBJ2-3	.	CASSPDLTVDTQYF	TGTGCCAGCAGTCCCGACTTAACAGTGGATACGCAGTATTTT
TRBV4-1	TRBD1	TRBJ1-5	.	CASSQSDRKNYQPQHF	TGCGCCAGCAGCCAGTCGGACAGGAAGAACTATCAGCCCCAGCATTTT
TRBV27	.	TRBJ1-6	.	CASRVALENSPLHF	TGTGCCAGCAGGGTCGCTTTGGAAAATTCACCCCTCCACTTT
TRBV7-3	TRBD2	TRBJ2-2	.	CASSFLAGAPGELFF	TGTGCCAGCAGCTTTTTAGCGGGGGCCCCCGGGGAGCTGTTTTTT
TRBV28	TRBD1	TRBJ2-1	.	CASSLRDRTYNEQFF	TGTGCCAGCAGTTTAAGGGACAGAACCTACAATGAGCAGTTCTTC
TRBV9	TRBD2	TRBJ2-3	.	CASSAPGSGSRDTQYF	TGTGCCAGCAGCGCCCCGGGTAGCGGGAGTCGAGATACGCAGTATTTT
TRBV19	TRBD2	TRBJ2-7	.	CASSPGEGYEQYF	TGTGCCAGTAGTCCCGGGGAGGGCTACGAGCAGTACTTC
TRBV19	.	TRBJ2-5	.	CASSIYETDTETQYF	TGTGCCAGTAGTATTTACGAAACTGATACAGAGACCCAGTACTTC
TRBV19	TRBD2	TRBJ2-1	.	CASSIDRGLARYSYNEQFF	TGTGCCAGTAGTATAGATAGGGGACTAGCGCGCTACTCCTACAATGAGCAGTTCTTC
TRBV4-1	TRBD1	TRBJ2-1	.	CASSHLTGGDNNEQFF	TGCGCCAGCAGCCACCTAACAGGGGGCGATAACAATGAGCAGTTCTTC
TRBV2	.	TRBJ1-5	few	CASSAGNSNQPQHF	TGTGCCAGCAGTGCCGGGAATAGCAATCAGCCCCAGCATTTT
TRBV7-2	.	TRBJ1-6	.	CASSLTRSSYNSPLHF	TGTGCCAGCAGCTTAACCCGGAGCTCCTATAATTCACCCCTCCACTTT
TRBV19	.	TRBJ2-1	.	CASSSSLVFTEQFF	TGTGCCAGTAGTTCTTCACTAGTCTTCACTGAGCAGTTCTTC
TRBV28	TRBD2	TRBJ2-7	.	CASSRGTSGRGSYEQYF	TGTGCCAGCAGCCGCGGGACTAGCGGGAGGGGTTCCTACGAGCAGTACTTC
TRBV9	TRBD1	TRBJ2-7	.	CASSVATGQPYYEQYF	TGTGCCAGCAGCGTAGCAACGGGACAGCCCTACTACGAGCAGTACTTC
TRBV7-2	.	TRBJ2-1	.	CASSVEGGTYNEQFF	TGTGCCAGCAGTGTCGAGGGAGGCACCTACAATGAGCAGTTCTTC
TRBV7-9	.	TRBJ2-7	once	CASLDLVKDEQYF	TGTGCCAGCCTTGACTTAGTCAAGGACGAGCAGTACTTC
TRBV9	TRBD2	TRBJ2-1	.	CASSTGTSGREQFF	TGTGCCAGCAGCACCGGGACTAGCGGGAGGGAGCAGTTCTTC
TRBV10-2	.	TRBJ1-3	.	CASSESFGLRSGNTIYF	TGCGCCAGCAGTGAGTCGTTCGGGTTAAGGAGTGGAAACACCATATATTTT
TRBV7-9	.	TRBJ1-2	.	CASSLAETVYGYTF	TGTGCCAGCAGCTTAGCGGAGACGGTCTATGGCTACACCTTC
TRBV6-5	TRBD2	TRBJ2-1	.	CASMIGGGYEQFF	TGTGCCAGCATGATCGGGGGAGGGTATGAGCAGTTCTTC
TRBV27	.	TRBJ1-5	once	CASSLFGANQPQHF	TGTGCCAGCAGTTTATTCGGCGCCAATCAGCCCCAGCATTTT
TRBV27	TRBD1	TRBJ2-7	.	CASSLYAGGSYEQYF	TGTGCCAGCAGTTTATACGCAGGGGGCAGCTACGAGCAGTACTTC
TRBV9	TRBD1	TRBJ2-1	.	CASSPRDSYNEQFF	TGTGCCAGCAGCCCTCGGGACAGCTACAATGAGCAGTTCTTC
TRBV11-2	TRBD1	TRBJ2-6	.	CASSAGTASGANVLTF	TGTGCCAGCAGCGCCGGGACAGCCTCTGGGGCCAACGTCCTGACTTTC
TRBV27	.	TRBJ1-2	.	CASSPRDRPPYGYTF	TGTGCCAGCAGTCCACGGGACCGACCTCCTTATGGCTACACCTTC
TRBV15	.	TRBJ2-1	once	CATSRITVTVNEQFF	TGTGCCACCAGCAGAATTACCGTAACAGTGAATGAGCAGTTCTTC
TRBV9	.	TRBJ2-7	.	CASSVGRAPYEQYF	TGTGCCAGCAGCGTCGGTAGGGCCCCCTACGAGCAGTACTTC
TRBV4-1	TRBD2	TRBJ2-7	.	CASSQAEGGPFEQYF	TGCGCCAGCAGCCAAGCCGAGGGAGGGCCGTTCGAGCAGTACTTC
TRBV9	.	TRBJ2-7	.	CASSFAGTATSEQYF	TGTGCCAGCAGCTTCGCCGGGACGGCTACGAGTGAGCAGTACTTC
TRBV6-5	.	TRBJ1-4	.	CASSNFRAKGEKLFF	TGTGCCAGCAGTAACTTCCGGGCTAAGGGGGAAAAACTGTTTTTT